A selection of T cell receptor beta chains follows, all from one sample in a study of blood T cells in healthy people across ages. TCRdb re-called the 5' RACE reads with MiXCR, one entry per CDR3 protein. The sample carries 950,000 to 1,200,000 distinct CDR3 sequences, around two fifths recorded once. Sequenced input: blood. Receptors were obtained from a man in his late teens or twenties in good health. Both conserved end residues are part of each CDR3. Fields, in order: J gene, D gene, clone size, V gene, CDR3 protein, CDR3 DNA. A D gene is named only where the DNA matches it firmly. Not all rows give a size; the values are once, few, many and, for expanded clones, a class.

j_gene: TRBJ1-2; d_gene: NA; abundance: few; v_gene: TRBV20-1; CDR3aa: CSARLNGGGLDYGYTF; CDR3nt: TGCAGTGCTAGGCTTAATGGCGGGGGCCTGGACTATGGCTACACCTTC
j_gene: TRBJ2-7; d_gene: TRBD2; abundance: NA; v_gene: TRBV20-1; CDR3aa: CSARPSGYSYEQYF; CDR3nt: TGCAGTGCTAGACCTAGCGGATACTCCTACGAGCAGTACTTC
j_gene: TRBJ2-1; d_gene: TRBD2; abundance: many; v_gene: TRBV27; CDR3aa: CASSLASGGLGREQFF; CDR3nt: TGTGCCAGCAGTTTAGCTAGCGGGGGGCTGGGTCGTGAGCAGTTCTTC
j_gene: TRBJ2-7; d_gene: NA; abundance: few; v_gene: TRBV20-1; CDR3aa: CSASRGSYEQYF; CDR3nt: TGCAGTGCTAGTCGGGGGAGCTACGAGCAGTACTTC
j_gene: TRBJ1-5; d_gene: NA; abundance: NA; v_gene: TRBV20-1; CDR3aa: CSALFRADQPQHF; CDR3nt: TGCAGTGCTCTTTTCAGGGCCGATCAGCCCCAGCATTTT
j_gene: TRBJ2-1; d_gene: TRBD2; abundance: NA; v_gene: TRBV4-1; CDR3aa: CASSQVGGGAYEQFF; CDR3nt: TGCGCCAGCAGCCAAGTCGGCGGGGGGGCATATGAGCAGTTCTTC
j_gene: TRBJ2-2; d_gene: NA; abundance: NA; v_gene: TRBV4-3; CDR3aa: CASSQDNAASNTGELFF; CDR3nt: TGCGCCAGCAGCCAAGATAATGCGGCCAGTAACACCGGGGAGCTGTTTTTT
j_gene: TRBJ1-5; d_gene: NA; abundance: NA; v_gene: TRBV27; CDR3aa: CASSPKGEGPQHF; CDR3nt: TGTGCCAGCAGTCCAAAGGGCGAAGGGCCCCAGCATTTT
j_gene: TRBJ2-1; d_gene: TRBD1; abundance: NA; v_gene: TRBV6-2/TRBV6-3; CDR3aa: CASSYDRVRKFF; CDR3nt: TGTGCCAGCAGTTACGACAGGGTAAGGAAGTTCTTC
j_gene: TRBJ1-5; d_gene: NA; abundance: NA; v_gene: TRBV12-3/TRBV12-4; CDR3aa: CASSFAINQPQHF; CDR3nt: TGTGCCAGCAGTTTCGCCATTAATCAGCCCCAGCATTTT
j_gene: TRBJ1-4; d_gene: NA; abundance: few; v_gene: TRBV20-1; CDR3aa: CSARGGGGNNEKLFF; CDR3nt: TGCAGTGCTAGAGGCGGAGGCGGAAATAATGAAAAACTGTTTTTT
j_gene: TRBJ2-2; d_gene: NA; abundance: NA; v_gene: TRBV11-2; CDR3aa: CASSFGTLNTGELFF; CDR3nt: TGTGCCAGCAGTTTTGGGACATTGAACACCGGGGAGCTGTTTTTT
j_gene: TRBJ1-4; d_gene: NA; abundance: NA; v_gene: TRBV6-6; CDR3aa: CASSEVGKLFF; CDR3nt: TGTGCCAGCAGTGAGGTGGGAAAACTGTTTTTT
j_gene: TRBJ1-1; d_gene: TRBD1; abundance: once; v_gene: TRBV7-2; CDR3aa: CASSTRGGQGAPAFF; CDR3nt: TGTGCCAGCAGCACCAGGGGTGGACAGGGGGCTCCGGCTTTCTTT
j_gene: TRBJ2-7; d_gene: NA; abundance: few; v_gene: TRBV5-1; CDR3aa: CASSLDPRTYEQYF; CDR3nt: TGCGCCAGCAGCTTGGATCCCAGAACCTACGAGCAGTACTTC
j_gene: TRBJ1-1; d_gene: NA; abundance: NA; v_gene: TRBV7-2; CDR3aa: CASSPSRTGATEAFF; CDR3nt: TGTGCCAGCAGCCCCAGTCGAACCGGGGCGACTGAAGCTTTCTTT
j_gene: TRBJ1-5; d_gene: NA; abundance: NA; v_gene: TRBV20-1; CDR3aa: CSALGTSQHF; CDR3nt: TGCAGTGCCCTAGGTACATCCCAGCATTTT
j_gene: TRBJ1-1; d_gene: TRBD1; abundance: once; v_gene: TRBV6-2/TRBV6-3; CDR3aa: CASSYQFRGLDTEAFF; CDR3nt: TGTGCCAGCAGTTACCAATTCAGGGGGTTGGACACTGAAGCTTTCTTT
j_gene: TRBJ2-1; d_gene: TRBD1; abundance: NA; v_gene: TRBV2; CDR3aa: CASTDRASYNELFF; CDR3nt: TGTGCCAGCACGGACAGGGCCTCCTACAATGAGCTGTTCTTC
j_gene: TRBJ2-4; d_gene: NA; abundance: NA; v_gene: TRBV6-6; CDR3aa: CASRSRGAKNIQYF; CDR3nt: TGTGCCAGCAGGTCTAGGGGGGCCAAAAACATTCAGTACTTC
j_gene: TRBJ1-2; d_gene: TRBD1; abundance: NA; v_gene: TRBV2; CDR3aa: CASLDRGRFTYGYTF; CDR3nt: TGTGCCAGCCTGGACAGGGGGCGATTCACCTATGGCTACACCTTC
j_gene: TRBJ1-1; d_gene: NA; abundance: NA; v_gene: TRBV5-1; CDR3aa: CANSSTGVNTEAFF; CDR3nt: TGCGCCAACAGCAGTACTGGGGTGAACACTGAAGCTTTCTTT
j_gene: TRBJ1-2; d_gene: NA; abundance: NA; v_gene: TRBV4-1; CDR3aa: CASSQDVRDWNYGYTF; CDR3nt: TGCGCCAGCAGCCAAGATGTCAGGGACTGGAACTATGGCTACACCTTC
j_gene: TRBJ1-1; d_gene: NA; abundance: few; v_gene: TRBV21-1; CDR3aa: CASSKLSYHLQASTEAFF; CDR3nt: TGTGCCAGCAGCAAACTCAGCTACCACCTCCAAGCGTCCACTGAAGCTTTCTTT
j_gene: TRBJ2-1; d_gene: TRBD1; abundance: NA; v_gene: TRBV6-2/TRBV6-3; CDR3aa: CASSYKGTGGLGEQFF; CDR3nt: TGTGCCAGCAGTTACAAGGGGACAGGGGGCTTAGGGGAGCAGTTCTTC
j_gene: TRBJ2-3; d_gene: NA; abundance: few; v_gene: TRBV12-3/TRBV12-4; CDR3aa: CASSRVVDTQYF; CDR3nt: TGTGCCAGCAGTAGGGTGGTCGATACGCAGTATTTT
j_gene: TRBJ1-5; d_gene: NA; abundance: once; v_gene: TRBV5-6; CDR3aa: CASSFVGGTDLSNQPQHF; CDR3nt: TGTGCCAGCAGCTTTGTTGGGGGGACCGACCTTAGCAATCAGCCCCAGCATTTT
j_gene: TRBJ2-5; d_gene: TRBD2; abundance: NA; v_gene: TRBV20-1; CDR3aa: CSATRGTSGFGETQYF; CDR3nt: TGCAGTGCTACCAGGGGGACTAGCGGTTTCGGAGAGACCCAGTACTTC
j_gene: TRBJ1-3; d_gene: NA; abundance: NA; v_gene: TRBV20-1; CDR3aa: CSARDSGPSSGNTIYF; CDR3nt: TGCAGTGCTAGAGATAGTGGACCGAGCTCTGGAAACACCATATATTTT
j_gene: TRBJ1-2; d_gene: NA; abundance: few; v_gene: TRBV11-2; CDR3aa: CASSGVVKGGYTF; CDR3nt: TGTGCCAGCAGTGGGGTGGTTAAGGGTGGCTACACCTTC
j_gene: TRBJ2-3; d_gene: NA; abundance: NA; v_gene: TRBV29-1; CDR3aa: CSIQVADTQYF; CDR3nt: TGCAGCATTCAGGTGGCAGATACGCAGTATTTT
j_gene: TRBJ2-3; d_gene: NA; abundance: NA; v_gene: TRBV20-1; CDR3aa: CSAQLVSVDTQYF; CDR3nt: TGCAGTGCCCAACTAGTTTCAGTAGATACGCAGTATTTT
j_gene: TRBJ2-1; d_gene: NA; abundance: NA; v_gene: TRBV12-3/TRBV12-4; CDR3aa: CASNRGSRGNEQFF; CDR3nt: TGTGCCAGCAATAGGGGGTCGCGGGGCAATGAGCAGTTCTTC
j_gene: TRBJ1-6; d_gene: NA; abundance: NA; v_gene: TRBV6-2/TRBV6-3; CDR3aa: CASSYEGIRNSPLHF; CDR3nt: TGTGCCAGCAGTTACGAGGGGATTCGCAATTCACCCCTCCACTTT
j_gene: TRBJ2-7; d_gene: NA; abundance: NA; v_gene: TRBV7-8; CDR3aa: CASSLGTVRIYEQYF; CDR3nt: TGTGCCAGCAGCTTAGGGACCGTCAGGATCTACGAGCAGTACTTC
j_gene: TRBJ1-1; d_gene: NA; abundance: once; v_gene: TRBV7-2; CDR3aa: CASSLVTGQTTEAFF; CDR3nt: TGTGCCAGCAGCTTAGTGACGGGGCAGACCACTGAAGCTTTCTTT
j_gene: TRBJ1-5; d_gene: NA; abundance: NA; v_gene: TRBV10-3; CDR3aa: CAISDISNPPQHF; CDR3nt: TGTGCCATCAGTGATATTAGCAATCCGCCCCAGCATTTT
j_gene: TRBJ1-1; d_gene: NA; abundance: NA; v_gene: TRBV12-3/TRBV12-4; CDR3aa: CASSLAENAEAFF; CDR3nt: TGTGCCAGCAGTTTAGCAGAGAACGCTGAAGCTTTCTTT
j_gene: TRBJ1-2; d_gene: TRBD1; abundance: few; v_gene: TRBV28; CDR3aa: CASSSRTGVAGPNYGYTF; CDR3nt: TGTGCCAGCAGTTCCCGGACAGGAGTCGCAGGACCTAACTATGGCTACACCTTC
j_gene: TRBJ2-3; d_gene: TRBD1; abundance: few; v_gene: TRBV20-1; CDR3aa: CSARDRRTDTQYF; CDR3nt: TGCAGTGCTCGGGACAGAAGGACAGATACGCAGTATTTT
j_gene: TRBJ2-3; d_gene: NA; abundance: few; v_gene: TRBV20-1; CDR3aa: CSAEGGDTQYF; CDR3nt: TGCAGTGCCGAAGGGGGGGATACGCAGTATTTT
j_gene: TRBJ1-2; d_gene: NA; abundance: few; v_gene: TRBV2; CDR3aa: CASSVSSSLYGYTF; CDR3nt: TGTGCCAGCAGTGTTAGTAGTTCCCTCTATGGCTACACCTTC